The source of this T cell receptor (beta chain) is a study of CD8+CD57+ T cells in acquired aplastic anemia. Whole-study context: Quantities of DNA derived from sorted CD4+ and CD8+ cells averaged approximately 3 ug.

Study-wide points: Patients had approximately 30 CD8+ CDR3 sequences in common with controls (the shared set). Controls and patients did not differ significantly in CD8+ Simpson's diversity.

This CDR3 spans 13 amino acids. V was cut by 6 bases and J by 13 bases, with 16 bases left in between. The germline V gene has CDR1 SNHLY and CDR2 FYNNEI. In regard to this clonotype: Its antigen is still unknown.

TCR beta VDJ and CDR3 profiles were obtained from a genomic DNA template. TCRdb called the reads again in MiXCR, with one record for every CDR3 protein. The sample consists of around 400,000 distinct CDR3 sequences, roughly 68% of them appearing once. This receptor was taken from a human donor in good health, serving as a control. Sequencing was performed on sorted CD4+, CD8+, or CD8+CD57+ T cells (not recorded which) from PBMCs. The chain uses TRBV2 and TRBJ1-6; D is unresolved. CDR3 coding DNA: TGTGCCAGCAGCCAAAGGGTCGATTATCCCCTCCACTTT. Encoded protein: CASSQRVDYPLHF.